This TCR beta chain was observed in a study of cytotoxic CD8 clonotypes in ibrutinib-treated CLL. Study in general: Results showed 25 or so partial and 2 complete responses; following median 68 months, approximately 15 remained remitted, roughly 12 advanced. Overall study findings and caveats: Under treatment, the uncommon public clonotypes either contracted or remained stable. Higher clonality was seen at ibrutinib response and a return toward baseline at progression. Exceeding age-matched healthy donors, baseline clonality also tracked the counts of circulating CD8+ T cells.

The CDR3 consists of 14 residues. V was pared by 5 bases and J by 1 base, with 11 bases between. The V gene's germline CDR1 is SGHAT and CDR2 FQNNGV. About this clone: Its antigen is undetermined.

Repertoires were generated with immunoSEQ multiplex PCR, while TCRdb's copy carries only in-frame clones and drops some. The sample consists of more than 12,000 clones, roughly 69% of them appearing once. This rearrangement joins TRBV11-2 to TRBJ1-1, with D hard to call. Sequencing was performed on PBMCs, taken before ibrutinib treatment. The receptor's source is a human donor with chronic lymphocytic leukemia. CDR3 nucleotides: TGTGCCAGCAGCCCCCGCCTGGGGAACACTGAAGCTTTCTTT. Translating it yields CASSPRLGNTEAFF.